Following are 32 T cell receptor beta chains from one sample sequenced in a study of cytomegalovirus exposure and HLA in healthy donors. Primers included in the PCR were 60 Vbeta and 13 Jbeta primers. TCRdb's copy holds only in-frame clones and misses some; the assay was immunoSEQ multiplex PCR. The sample holds 200,000 to 250,000 clones, about four fifths seen once. Material: PBMCs. The receptors shown here come from a woman aged 40 to 55 in good health and CMV-seropositive.

This chain joins TRBV2 and TRBJ2-7; 10 nucleotides line up with TRBD1. CDR3 length equals 14 residues. Germline-derived CDR1 and CDR2 are SNHLY and FYNNEI. V shed 4 bases, J shed 3 bases, and the junction held 3 bases outside the gene matches. For the CDR3, the DNA is TGTGCCAGCAGTGGACAGGGGGCTGACTACGAGCAGTACTTC. Its protein is CASSGQGADYEQYF.

The chain carries TRBV27 and TRBJ1-2; TRBD1 aligns across 7 bases. Germline V gene lookup returns CDR1 MNHEY and CDR2 SMNVEV (reference sequence). J was trimmed by 8 bases and V by 3 bases; bases with no gene match: 12. The CDR3 has 15 amino acids. CDR3 nucleotide sequence: TGTGCCAGCAGTTTTCTCCCCAGGGGGAGCAGGGGCTACACCTTC. This sequence encodes CASSFLPRGSRGYTF.

The CDR3 DNA sequence: TGTGCCAGCAGCTTTGGACAGGGCGGAAAGTATGGCTACACCTTC. This gives the protein CASSFGQGGKYGYTF. The chain recombines TRBV5-6 with TRBJ1-2, with 8 bases matching TRBD1. The CDR3 covers 15 residues. Germline CDR1 reads SGHDT; CDR2 reads YYEEEE. Trimming at V came to 2 bases and at J to 5 bases, leaving 8 bases not matched to a gene.

This chain uses TRBV10-3 with TRBJ1-1; possibly TRBD1 for D (5 bases). The CDR3 loop spans 13 amino acids. Germline CDR1 reads ENHRY; CDR2 reads SYGVKD. V was pared by 10 bases and J by 0 bases, with 12 bases between. CDR3 sequence: CATMGGMNTEAFF. The CDR3 nucleotides read TGTGCCACAATGGGGGGGATGAACACTGAAGCTTTCTTT.

This clone was observed once. The chain uses TRBV27 and TRBJ1-2; TRBD1 is a possible D gene (6 bases). Germline V lookup: CDR1 MNHEY, CDR2 SMNVEV (reference sequence). The V end lost 5 bases, the J end lost 7 bases, and 17 bases lay between the germline ends. The CDR3 spans 14 residues. The CDR3 region is CASSHSGVRGGYTF. The CDR3 region has the DNA TGTGCCAGCAGTCACTCAGGGGTTAGGGGTGGCTACACCTTC.

V and J are TRBV6-1 and TRBJ2-7; possibly TRBD1 for D (6 bases). Germline-derived CDR1 and CDR2 are MNHNS and SASEGT. The CDR3 runs 12 residues. The V and J ends lost 6 bases and 3 bases respectively, with 9 bases between them. The CDR3 bases are TGTGCCAGCAGGATGGACAGCTACGAGCAGTACTTC. Its translation: CASRMDSYEQYF.

This chain uses TRBV6-6 with TRBJ2-1; 11 bases fit TRBD2. The V gene end was trimmed by 7 bases and the J gene end by 10 bases; junction bases not matched to a gene: 12. This CDR3 comprises 15 residues. The germline V gene encodes CDR1 MNHNY and CDR2 SVGAGI (reference sequence). As DNA, the CDR3 is TGTGCCAGCACCCCGGGGACTAGCGGTTACTGGGAGCAGTTCTTC. The encoded protein is CASTPGTSGYWEQFF.

V and J are TRBV19 and TRBJ2-3; D may be TRBD2 (5 bases). Between the trimmed V and J ends, which lost 7 bases and 3 bases, there was a span of 11 bases. The CDR3 runs 13 residues. Germline V lookup: CDR1 LNHDA, CDR2 SQIVND (reference sequence). The CDR3 reads CASIITGTDTQYF. CDR3 nucleotide sequence: TGTGCCAGTATAATTACGGGAACAGATACGCAGTATTTT.

The rearrangement uses TRBV5-1 and TRBJ2-1; 7 nucleotides align to TRBD2. The V gene's germline CDR1 is SGHRS and CDR2 YFSETQ. J was trimmed by 3 bases and V by 4 bases; bases with no gene match: 7. The CDR3 has 15 amino acids. The CDR3 sequence: CASSRGEANYNEQFF. The DNA for the CDR3 is TGCGCCAGCAGCCGGGGGGAGGCCAACTACAATGAGCAGTTCTTC.

J is TRBJ1-1 and V is TRBV6-5, with unresolved D. CDR1 is MNHEY and CDR2 is SVGAGI in the germline V gene. The length of the CDR3 is 15 residues. V was trimmed by 3 bases and J by 8 bases, leaving 19 bases between them. The CDR3, as DNA: TGTGCCAGCAGTTATCCGGGAAACAGTAGGGAGGAAGCTTTCTTT. Encoded protein: CASSYPGNSREEAFF.

This clone was seen just once. CDR3 loop: CASSVTGGSDTEAFF. The CDR3 DNA is TGTGCCAGCAGCGTAACGGGGGGGTCGGACACTGAAGCTTTCTTT. This chain uses TRBV7-2 with TRBJ1-1; weak D call: TRBD1 (5 bases). This CDR3 contains 15 residues. Trimming removed 5 bases from V and 3 bases from J, with 16 bases in between. The V gene's germline CDR1 is SGHTA and CDR2 FQGNSA.

This clone has more than one count but fewer than ten. V and J are TRBV5-1 and TRBJ1-1, with 7 bases matching TRBD1. The junction had 7 bases not matched to a gene; V was cut back by 4 bases and J by 4 bases. Per the germline V gene, CDR1 is SGHRS and CDR2 is YFSETQ. The CDR3 has 14 amino acids. The CDR3 nucleotides are TGCGCCAGCAGCGATAGGGGGCAGGGCACTGAAGCTTTCTTT. Its translation is CASSDRGQGTEAFF.

The chain joins TRBV19 to TRBJ1-5; D not certain. The CDR3 totals 16 residues. Trimming left V 7 bases short and J 0 bases short, with 16 bases between. The germline CDR1 and CDR2 sequences are LNHDA and SQIVND (reference sequence). In nucleotides, the CDR3 is TGTGCCAGTATTGCCGGGTCTCGTTATAGCAATCAGCCCCAGCATTTT. This encodes CASIAGSRYSNQPQHF.

The chain recombines TRBV30 with TRBJ2-7, with D uncertain. Germline V gene lookup returns CDR1 GTSNPN and CDR2 SVGIG (reference sequence). The CDR3 consists of 12 residues. V lost 2 bases and J 7 bases, leaving 12 bases between the germline ends. The CDR3 DNA reads as TGTGCCTGGAGTTATAACAACGGGGAGCAGTACTTC. Translated, it gives CAWSYNNGEQYF.

The V gene is TRBV6-5, the J gene TRBJ1-4; D unclear. This CDR3 has 14 residues. V lost 2 bases and J 8 bases, leaving 12 bases between the germline ends. Germline assignment: CDR1 MNHEY and CDR2 SVGAGI. Written as DNA, the CDR3 is TGTGCCAGCAGTTACAGGACTTCGCGCGAAAAACTGTTTTTT. It translates to CASSYRTSREKLFF.

The CDR3 spells CASSPRGPNTGELFF. The CDR3 DNA is TGTGCCAGCAGCCCCAGGGGGCCTAACACCGGGGAGCTGTTTTTT. The chain recombines TRBV7-2 with TRBJ2-2, with 8 bases lining up with TRBD1. Trimming cost V 5 bases and J 2 bases; bases outside gene matches: 4. This CDR3 is built from 15 residues. Germline CDR1 reads SGHTA; CDR2 reads FQGNSA.

J is TRBJ2-7 and V is TRBV27, with 14 bases lining up with TRBD2. The CDR3 is 16 residues long. Looked up from germline, CDR1 is MNHEY and CDR2 is SMNVEV (reference sequence). The J segment lost 4 bases and the V segment lost 1 base, leaving 3 bases of the junction unmatched. CDR3 amino acids: CASSLFRTSGRYEQYF. CDR3 nucleotide sequence: TGTGCCAGCAGTTTATTTCGGACTAGCGGGAGGTACGAGCAGTACTTC.

This chain connects TRBV28 to TRBJ1-2, with 7 bases aligning to TRBD1. The CDR3 consists of 13 residues. The V gene end was trimmed by 7 bases and the J gene end by 7 bases; junction bases not matched to a gene: 9. Germline V gene lookup returns CDR1 MDHEN and CDR2 SYDVKM. CDR3 residues: CASKEGARGGYTF. The CDR3 DNA sequence: TGTGCCAGCAAGGAGGGGGCGCGAGGTGGCTACACCTTC.

The CDR3 is CATSRDPGSPNEQFF. CDR3 coding DNA: TGTGCCACCAGCAGAGACCCGGGGTCCCCAAATGAGCAGTTCTTC. V is TRBV15 and J is TRBJ2-1; TRBD2 might be the D (5 bases). This CDR3 has 15 residues. Trimming cost V 0 bases and J 7 bases, with 13 bases left between them. Germline V gene lookup returns CDR1 LNHNV and CDR2 YYDKDF (reference sequence).

The chain recombines TRBV19 with TRBJ2-1, with a tentative D call TRBD2 (6 bases). The V end was cut by 3 bases, the J end by 8 bases, with 17 bases between. This CDR3 has 15 residues. Germline V gene lookup returns CDR1 LNHDA and CDR2 SQIVND (reference sequence). As DNA, the CDR3 is TGTGCCAGTAGTATTAGCGGAGGGGCCGACCATGAGCAGTTCTTC. Its translation: CASSISGGADHEQFF.

The V and J genes are TRBV12-5 and TRBJ2-5, with 13 bases aligning to TRBD2. Germline CDR1 reads LGHNT; CDR2 reads FRNRAP. This CDR3 comprises 18 residues. Trimming cost V 1 base and J 2 bases; bases outside gene matches: 7. The CDR3 is CASGLAILGLAGQETQYF. CDR3 in DNA: TGTGCTAGTGGTTTGGCCATACTGGGACTAGCGGGGCAAGAGACCCAGTACTTC.

The gene calls are TRBV7-8 and TRBJ1-2; 9 bases are a match to TRBD1. The trim removed 1 base at V and 5 bases at J, leaving 5 bases unmatched. CDR3 size: 15 residues. Germline CDR1 SGHVS, CDR2 FQNEAQ. This CDR3 reads CASSLDGQGRYGYTF. The CDR3 nucleotides read TGTGCCAGCAGCTTAGACGGACAGGGGAGGTATGGCTACACCTTC.

The chain joins TRBV5-1 to TRBJ1-5; D may be TRBD1 (5 bases). The length of the CDR3 is 15 residues. The germline V gene has CDR1 SGHRS and CDR2 YFSETQ. V gave up 0 bases and J gave up 4 bases, with 11 bases separating them. The CDR3 is CASSLEMGRNQPQHF. In nucleotides, the CDR3 is TGCGCCAGCAGCTTGGAAATGGGGCGGAATCAGCCCCAGCATTTT.

The rearrangement uses TRBV6-1 and TRBJ2-1; tentative D call: TRBD2 (5 bases). The germline gives CDR1 MNHNS, CDR2 SASEGT. The CDR3 spans 12 residues. V gave up 8 bases and J gave up 4 bases, with 9 bases separating them. CDR3 protein: CASYPGYNEQFF. The DNA for the CDR3 is TGTGCCAGCTACCCGGGGTACAATGAGCAGTTCTTC.

The J gene is TRBJ1-3, the V gene TRBV7-9; D is possibly TRBD1 (5 bases). V was trimmed by 6 bases and J by 0 bases, leaving 9 bases between them. Germline CDR1 is SEHNR and CDR2 is FQNEAQ (reference sequence). The CDR3 covers 14 residues. CDR3 region: CASSLTGSGNTIYF. The DNA of the CDR3 is TGTGCCAGCAGTCTTACAGGCTCTGGAAACACCATATATTTT. Looking up the rest from reference TRBV7-9 and TRBJ1-3 gives the full variable domain: DTGVSQNPRHKITKRGQNVTFRCDPISEHNRLYWYRQTLGQGPEFLTYFQNEAQLEKSRLLSDRFSAERPKGSFSTLEIQRTEQGDSAMYLCASSLTGSGNTIYFGEGSWLTVV.

This chain uses TRBV9 with TRBJ2-3, with D maybe TRBD2 (6 bases). CDR3 length: 15 amino acids. V shed 0 bases and J shed 4 bases, with 12 bases lying between them. Germline loops: CDR1 SGDLS, CDR2 YYNGEE. This chain's CDR3 is CASSVGAGGADTQYF. In nucleotides, the CDR3 is TGTGCCAGCAGCGTAGGGGCCGGAGGGGCAGATACGCAGTATTTT.

This chain connects TRBV6-4 to TRBJ1-3; the D is unclear. Looked up from germline, CDR1 is MRHNA and CDR2 is SNTAGT. The germline V and J ends were trimmed by 1 base and 8 bases, with 15 bases remaining between them. This CDR3 is built from 15 residues. CDR3 amino acids: CASSDYTAGCDTIYF. CDR3 nucleotide sequence: TGTGCCAGCAGTGACTATACAGCCGGCTGTGACACCATATATTTT.

The gene calls are TRBV6-1 and TRBJ2-7; D call uncertain. Per the germline V gene, CDR1 is MNHNS and CDR2 is SASEGT. The V gene lost 7 bases and the J gene lost 1 base, with 14 bases spanning the gap. This CDR3 has 14 residues. In nucleotides, the CDR3 is TGTGCCAGCATAGTTCCGAGGCCATCCTACGAGCAGTACTTC. As protein: CASIVPRPSYEQYF.

The chain recombines TRBV27 with TRBJ2-6, with D maybe TRBD1 (5 bases). The V and J ends lost 8 bases and 4 bases respectively, with 15 bases between them. This CDR3 is built from 15 residues. Looked up from germline, CDR1 is MNHEY and CDR2 is SMNVEV (reference sequence). The CDR3 loop is CASLSSGSGANVLTF. As DNA, the CDR3 is TGTGCCAGCCTTAGCTCAGGGTCGGGGGCCAACGTCCTGACTTTC.

The CDR3 region is CASSFRGWASDQPQHF. DNA for the CDR3: TGTGCCAGCAGTTTCCGAGGGTGGGCATCGGATCAGCCCCAGCATTTT. This chain links TRBV28 with TRBJ1-5, with no clear D. The germline gives CDR1 MDHEN, CDR2 SYDVKM. This CDR3 is built from 16 residues. Trimming took off 3 bases at V and 5 bases at J, with 17 bases between the two ends.

This clone appeared a few times. The chain is built from TRBV11-1 and TRBJ2-7; D perhaps matches TRBD1 (6 bases). The V gene lost 0 bases and the J gene lost 3 bases, with 12 bases spanning the gap. This CDR3 is 15 amino acids long. Germline assignment: CDR1 SGHAT and CDR2 FQDESV (reference sequence). CDR3 coding DNA: TGTGCCAGCAGCTTAGCAACAGGGCCGAACTACGAGCAGTACTTC. It encodes CASSLATGPNYEQYF.

CDR3 residues: CASSLERARDSPLHF. The DNA of the CDR3 is TGTGCCAGCAGCTTAGAGCGAGCGAGGGATTCACCCCTCCACTTT. The chain is built from TRBV7-2 and TRBJ1-6; no clear D. Deletions cut 1 base from V and 8 bases from J, with 12 bases between. CDR3 size: 15 residues. Germline-derived CDR1 and CDR2 are SGHTA and FQGNSA.